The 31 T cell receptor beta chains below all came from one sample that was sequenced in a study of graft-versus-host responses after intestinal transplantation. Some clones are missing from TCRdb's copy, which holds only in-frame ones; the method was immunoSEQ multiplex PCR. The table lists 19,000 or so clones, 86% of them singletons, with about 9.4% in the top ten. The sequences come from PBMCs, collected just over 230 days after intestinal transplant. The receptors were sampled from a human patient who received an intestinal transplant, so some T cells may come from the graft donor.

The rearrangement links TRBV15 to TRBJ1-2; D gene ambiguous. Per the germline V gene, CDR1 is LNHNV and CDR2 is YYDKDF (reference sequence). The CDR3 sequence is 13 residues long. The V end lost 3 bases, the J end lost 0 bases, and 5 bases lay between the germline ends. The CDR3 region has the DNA TGTGCCACCAGCAGGCCCCCTAACTATGGCTACACCTTC. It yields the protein CATSRPPNYGYTF.

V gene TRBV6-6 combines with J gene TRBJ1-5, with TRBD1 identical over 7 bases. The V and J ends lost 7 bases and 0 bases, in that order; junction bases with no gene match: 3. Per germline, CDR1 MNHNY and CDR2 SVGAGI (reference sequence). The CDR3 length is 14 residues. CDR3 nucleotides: TGTGCCAGCACCGACAGGGTTAGCAATCAGCCCCAGCATTTT. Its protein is CASTDRVSNQPQHF.

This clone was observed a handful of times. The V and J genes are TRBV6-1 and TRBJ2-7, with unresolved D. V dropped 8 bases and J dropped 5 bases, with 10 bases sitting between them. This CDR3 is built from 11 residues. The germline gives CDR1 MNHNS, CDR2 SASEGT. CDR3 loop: CASGPKNEQYF. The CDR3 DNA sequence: TGTGCCAGCGGCCCGAAGAACGAGCAGTACTTC.

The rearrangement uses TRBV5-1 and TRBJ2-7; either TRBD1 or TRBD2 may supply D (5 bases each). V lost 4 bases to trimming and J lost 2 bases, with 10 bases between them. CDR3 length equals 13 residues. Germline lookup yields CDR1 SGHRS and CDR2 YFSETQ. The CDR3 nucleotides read TGCGCCAGCAGCAGCCGGGACCCCTACGAGCAGTACTTC. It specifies CASSSRDPYEQYF.

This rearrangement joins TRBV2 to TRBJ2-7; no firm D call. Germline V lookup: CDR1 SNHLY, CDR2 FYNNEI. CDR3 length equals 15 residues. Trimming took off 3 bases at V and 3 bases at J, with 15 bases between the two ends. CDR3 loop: CASSDDKSNYYEQYF. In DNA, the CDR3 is TGTGCCAGCAGTGATGATAAGTCGAACTACTACGAGCAGTACTTC.

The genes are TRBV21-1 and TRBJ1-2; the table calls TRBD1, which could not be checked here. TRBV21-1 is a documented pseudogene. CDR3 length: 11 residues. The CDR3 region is CASFQGGSYTF. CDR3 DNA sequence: TGTGCCAGCTTCCAAGGGGGTAGCTACACCTTC.

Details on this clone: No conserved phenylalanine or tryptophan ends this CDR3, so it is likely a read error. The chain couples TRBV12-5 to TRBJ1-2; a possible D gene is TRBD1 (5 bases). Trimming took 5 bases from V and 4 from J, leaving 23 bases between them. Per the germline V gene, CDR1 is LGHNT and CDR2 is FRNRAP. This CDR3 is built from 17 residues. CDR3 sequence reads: CASGTLGMQGKTYGYTS. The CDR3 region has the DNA TGTGCTAGTGGTACTCTTGGTATGCAGGGAAAGACCTATGGCTACACCTCC.

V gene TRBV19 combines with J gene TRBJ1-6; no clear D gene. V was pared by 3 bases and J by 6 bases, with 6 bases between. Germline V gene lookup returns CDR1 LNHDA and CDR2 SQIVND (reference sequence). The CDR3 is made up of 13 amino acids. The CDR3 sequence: CASSMQVNSPLHF. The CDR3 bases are TGTGCCAGTAGTATGCAGGTTAATTCACCCCTCCACTTT.

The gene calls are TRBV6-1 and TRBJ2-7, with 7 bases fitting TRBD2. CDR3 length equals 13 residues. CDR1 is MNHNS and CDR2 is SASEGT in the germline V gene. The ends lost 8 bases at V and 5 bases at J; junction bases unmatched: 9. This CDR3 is CASRTSELDEQYF. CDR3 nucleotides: TGTGCCAGCCGAACTAGCGAGCTTGACGAGCAGTACTTC.

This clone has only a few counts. CDR3 sequence reads: CASSLVTTPGANVLTF. The CDR3 DNA reads TGTGCCAGCAGCTTAGTTACCACTCCTGGGGCCAACGTCCTGACTTTC. The chain couples TRBV7-2 to TRBJ2-6; unclear D gene. CDR3 length equals 16 residues. CDR1 is SGHTA, CDR2 FQGNSA, per germline. V lost 1 base, J lost 2 bases, and 9 bases lay in between. Together with reference TRBV7-2 and TRBJ2-6, the CDR3 gives the full variable domain: GAGVSQSPSNKVTEKGKDVELRCDPISGHTALYWYRQSLGQGLEFLIYFQGNSAPDKSGLPSDRFSAERTGGSVSTLTIQRTQQEDSAVYLCASSLVTTPGANVLTFGAGSRLTVL.

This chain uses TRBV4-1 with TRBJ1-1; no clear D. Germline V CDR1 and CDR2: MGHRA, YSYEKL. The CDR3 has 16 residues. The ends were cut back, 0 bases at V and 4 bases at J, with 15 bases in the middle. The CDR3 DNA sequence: TGCGCCAGCAGCCAAGATCTGGGTGGAGTGGGCACTGAAGCTTTCTTT. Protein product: CASSQDLGGVGTEAFF.

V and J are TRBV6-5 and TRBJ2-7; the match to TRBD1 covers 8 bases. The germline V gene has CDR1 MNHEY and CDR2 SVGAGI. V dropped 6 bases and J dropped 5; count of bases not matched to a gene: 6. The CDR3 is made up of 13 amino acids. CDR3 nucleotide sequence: TGTGCCAGCAGCCCGGACAGGGTAAACGAGCAGTACTTC. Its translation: CASSPDRVNEQYF.

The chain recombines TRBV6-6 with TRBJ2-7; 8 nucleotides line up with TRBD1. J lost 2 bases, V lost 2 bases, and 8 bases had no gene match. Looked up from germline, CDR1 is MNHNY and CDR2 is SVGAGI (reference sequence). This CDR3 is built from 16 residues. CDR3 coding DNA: TGTGCCAGCAGTTACCCATCAGGGGGCGGAACCTACGAGCAGTACTTC. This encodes CASSYPSGGGTYEQYF.

This CDR3 reads CASSYSLPGGPNEQFF. In DNA, the CDR3 is TGTGCCAGCAGTTACTCTTTGCCGGGGGGTCCCAATGAGCAGTTCTTC. The chain recombines TRBV6-5 with TRBJ2-1; TRBD2 matches at 7 bases. V trimming: 0 bases; J trimming: 6 bases; junction bases outside the gene matches: 8. The CDR3 is 16 amino acids. Germline CDR1 MNHEY, CDR2 SVGAGI.

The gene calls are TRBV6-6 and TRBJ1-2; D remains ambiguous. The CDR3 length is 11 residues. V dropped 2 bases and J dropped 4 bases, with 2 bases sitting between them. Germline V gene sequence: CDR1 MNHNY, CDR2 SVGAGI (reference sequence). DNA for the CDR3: TGTGCCAGCAGTTACAGCTATGGCTACACCTTC. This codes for CASSYSYGYTF.

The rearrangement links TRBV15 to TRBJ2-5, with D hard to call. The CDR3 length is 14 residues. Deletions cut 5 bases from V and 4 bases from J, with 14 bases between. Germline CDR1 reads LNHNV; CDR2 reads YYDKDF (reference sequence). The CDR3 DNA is TGTGCCACCAGCCCCTCTTCTCTGGGAGAGACCCAGTACTTC. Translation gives CATSPSSLGETQYF.

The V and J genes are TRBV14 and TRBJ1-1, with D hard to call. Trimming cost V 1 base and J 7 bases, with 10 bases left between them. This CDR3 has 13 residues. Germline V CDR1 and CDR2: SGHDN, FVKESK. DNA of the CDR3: TGTGCCAGCAGCCAAGGACCAAGTAGTGAAGCTTTCTTT. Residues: CASSQGPSSEAFF.

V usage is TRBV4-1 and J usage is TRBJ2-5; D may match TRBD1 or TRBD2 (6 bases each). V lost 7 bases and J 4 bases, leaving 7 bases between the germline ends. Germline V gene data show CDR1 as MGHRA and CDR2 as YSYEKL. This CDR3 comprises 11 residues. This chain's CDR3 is CASKGGETQYF. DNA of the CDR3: TGCGCCAGCAAGGGGGGAGAGACCCAGTACTTC.

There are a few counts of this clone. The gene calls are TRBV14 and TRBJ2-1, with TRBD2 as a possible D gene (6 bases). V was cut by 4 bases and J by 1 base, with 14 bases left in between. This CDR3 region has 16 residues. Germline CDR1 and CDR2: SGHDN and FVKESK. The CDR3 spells CASSPLGAGSYNEQFF. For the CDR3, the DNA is TGTGCCAGCAGCCCCCTAGGCGCGGGGTCCTACAATGAGCAGTTCTTC.

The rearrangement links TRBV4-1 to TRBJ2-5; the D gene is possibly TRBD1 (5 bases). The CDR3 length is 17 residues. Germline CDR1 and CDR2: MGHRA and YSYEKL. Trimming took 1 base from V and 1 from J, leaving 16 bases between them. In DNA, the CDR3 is TGCGCCAGCAGCCAAGGGTGGACAAGGAAGGGCCAAGAGACCCAGTACTTC. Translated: CASSQGWTRKGQETQYF.

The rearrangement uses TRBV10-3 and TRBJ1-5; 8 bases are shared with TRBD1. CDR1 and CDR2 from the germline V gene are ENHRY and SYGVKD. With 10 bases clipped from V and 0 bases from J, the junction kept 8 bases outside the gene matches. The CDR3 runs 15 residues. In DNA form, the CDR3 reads TGTGCCACCCGGACAGGGTCCAATAGCAATCAGCCCCAGCATTTT. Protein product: CATRTGSNSNQPQHF.

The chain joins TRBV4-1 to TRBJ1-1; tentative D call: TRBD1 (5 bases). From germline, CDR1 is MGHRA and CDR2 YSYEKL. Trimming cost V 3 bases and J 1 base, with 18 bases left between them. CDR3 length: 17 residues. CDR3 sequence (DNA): TGCGCCAGCAGCCAGGGGCTCGATTCTACGGGGAACACTGAAGCTTTCTTT. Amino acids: CASSQGLDSTGNTEAFF.

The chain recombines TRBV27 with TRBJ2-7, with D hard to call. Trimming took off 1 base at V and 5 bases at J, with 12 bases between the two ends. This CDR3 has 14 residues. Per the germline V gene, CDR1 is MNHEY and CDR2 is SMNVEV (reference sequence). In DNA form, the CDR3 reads TGTGCCAGCAGTTTATTCTGGGGTAGTCACGAGCAGTACTTC. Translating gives CASSLFWGSHEQYF.

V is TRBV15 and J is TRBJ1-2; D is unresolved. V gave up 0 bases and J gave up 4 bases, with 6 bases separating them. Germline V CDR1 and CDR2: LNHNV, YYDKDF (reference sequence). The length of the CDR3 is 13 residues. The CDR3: CATSRDGTYGYTF. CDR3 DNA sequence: TGTGCCACCAGCAGAGATGGTACCTATGGCTACACCTTC.

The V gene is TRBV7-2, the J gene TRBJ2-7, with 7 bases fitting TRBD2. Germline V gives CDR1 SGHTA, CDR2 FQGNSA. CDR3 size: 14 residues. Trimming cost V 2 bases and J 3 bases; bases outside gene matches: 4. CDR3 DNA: TGTGCCAGCAGCTTATCTAGCGGAAACTACGAGCAGTACTTC. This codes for CASSLSSGNYEQYF.

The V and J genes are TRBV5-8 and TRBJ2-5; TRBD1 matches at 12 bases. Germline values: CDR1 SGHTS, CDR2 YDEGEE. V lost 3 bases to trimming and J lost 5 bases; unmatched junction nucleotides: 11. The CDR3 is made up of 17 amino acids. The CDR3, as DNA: TGTGCCAGCAGCTCTTCACCGGGACAGGGGGCGCGGGAGACCCAGTACTTC. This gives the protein CASSSSPGQGARETQYF.

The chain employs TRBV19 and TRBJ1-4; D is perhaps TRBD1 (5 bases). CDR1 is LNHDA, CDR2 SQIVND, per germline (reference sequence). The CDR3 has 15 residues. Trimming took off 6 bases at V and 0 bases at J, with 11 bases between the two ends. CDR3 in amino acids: CASSSGGATNEKLFF. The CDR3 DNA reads TGTGCCAGTAGCTCTGGGGGGGCAACTAATGAAAAACTGTTTTTT.

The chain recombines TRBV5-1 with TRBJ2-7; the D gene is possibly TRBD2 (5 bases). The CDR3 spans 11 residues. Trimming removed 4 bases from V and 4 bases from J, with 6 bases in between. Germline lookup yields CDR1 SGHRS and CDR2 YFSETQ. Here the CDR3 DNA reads TGCGCCAGCAGCGGGGAGTACGAGCAGTACTTC. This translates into CASSGEYEQYF.

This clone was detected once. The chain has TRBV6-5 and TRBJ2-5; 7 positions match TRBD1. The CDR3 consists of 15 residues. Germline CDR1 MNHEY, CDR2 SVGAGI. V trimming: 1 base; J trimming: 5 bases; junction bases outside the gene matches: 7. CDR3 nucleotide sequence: TGTGCCAGCAGTTACTGGGGACAGTTCGGGGAGACCCAGTACTTC. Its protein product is CASSYWGQFGETQYF.

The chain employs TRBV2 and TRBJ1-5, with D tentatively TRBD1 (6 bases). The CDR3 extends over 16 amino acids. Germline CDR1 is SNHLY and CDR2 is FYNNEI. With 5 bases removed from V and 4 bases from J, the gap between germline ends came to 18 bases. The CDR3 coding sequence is TGTGCCAGCAGTCCCATTCAGGGGAGGAGTAATCAGCCCCAGCATTTT. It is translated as CASSPIQGRSNQPQHF.

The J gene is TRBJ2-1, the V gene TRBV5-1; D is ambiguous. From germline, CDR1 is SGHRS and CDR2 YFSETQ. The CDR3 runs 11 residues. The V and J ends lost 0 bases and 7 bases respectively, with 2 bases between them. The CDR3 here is CASSLANEQFF. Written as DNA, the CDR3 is TGCGCCAGCAGCTTGGCTAATGAGCAGTTCTTC.